What follows are 9 T cell receptor beta chains derived from one specimen sequenced in a study of blood T cell repertoires in COVID-19. The assay was immunoSEQ multiplex PCR, and TCRdb's table has in-frame clones only and misses some. Here the sample spans roughly 200,000 clones, roughly nine tenths being singletons. Sequencing was performed on peripheral blood. These receptors were collected from a man aged 55-75 years with active or convalescent COVID-19.

The V gene is TRBV6-6, the J gene TRBJ2-2; D perhaps matches TRBD1 (6 bases). The V and J ends lost 2 bases and 4 bases respectively, with 11 bases between them. From germline, CDR1 is MNHNY and CDR2 SVGAGI (reference sequence). The CDR3 is 15 amino acids. CDR3 amino acids: CASSYRTESTGELFF. For the CDR3, the DNA is TGTGCCAGCAGTTACAGGACAGAAAGCACCGGGGAGCTGTTTTTT.

This clone was counted a few times. This chain connects TRBV7-8 to TRBJ1-2; D unclear. Germline values: CDR1 SGHVS, CDR2 FQNEAQ. This CDR3 has 14 residues. V gave up 1 base and J gave up 4 bases, with 10 bases separating them. CDR3 coding DNA: TGTGCCAGCAGCTTAGAACGAAGCATCTATGGCTACACCTTC. This gives the protein CASSLERSIYGYTF.

This chain joins TRBV4-1 and TRBJ2-5, with TRBD2 matching over 13 bases. J lost 2 bases, V lost 4 bases, and 7 bases had no gene match. CDR3 length: 17 amino acids. Per the germline V gene, CDR1 is MGHRA and CDR2 is YSYEKL. The chain's CDR3 is CASSPRLAGGKQETQYF. The CDR3 nucleotides are TGCGCCAGCAGCCCCCGACTAGCGGGGGGAAAACAAGAGACCCAGTACTTC.

Notes on this clone: Other DNA sequences from this sample encode an identical CDR3 as well. The CDR3 DNA is TGTGCCACCAGCAGAGATAGAGGGTCCACTGAAGCTTTCTTT. It yields the protein CATSRDRGSTEAFF. The chain uses TRBV15 and TRBJ1-1; no clear D gene. V gave up 0 bases and J gave up 4 bases, with 9 bases separating them. The CDR3 sequence is 14 residues long. Germline assignment: CDR1 LNHNV and CDR2 YYDKDF (reference sequence).

The CDR3 protein is CASSFYAGQNTEAFF. In nucleotides, the CDR3 is TGTGCCAGCAGTTTCTACGCTGGACAGAACACTGAAGCTTTCTTT. The J gene is TRBJ1-1, the V gene TRBV2; tentatively, D is TRBD1 (5 bases). The V end lost 5 bases, the J end lost 1 base, and 14 bases lay between the germline ends. The CDR3 totals 15 residues. Germline V lookup: CDR1 SNHLY, CDR2 FYNNEI.

This clone was counted a single time. The chain links TRBV5-6 to TRBJ2-5; 11 bases map to TRBD1. The CDR3 is made up of 15 amino acids. Losses at the gene ends were 0 bases for V and 4 bases for J; bases not matched to a gene: 2. Germline loops: CDR1 SGHDT, CDR2 YYEEEE. CDR3 bases: TGTGCCAGCAGCTTGGCCGGGACAGGGGGAGAGACCCAGTACTTC. Its translation is CASSLAGTGGETQYF.

This rearrangement joins TRBV7-9 to TRBJ2-7; TRBD2 aligns across 8 bases. V lost 1 base and J lost 7; bases outside the gene matches: 3. From germline, CDR1 is SEHNR and CDR2 FQNEAQ (reference sequence). This CDR3 contains 13 residues. CDR3 residues: CASSLELAVEQYF. The CDR3 DNA reads as TGTGCCAGCAGCTTAGAACTAGCGGTGGAGCAGTACTTC.

The chain recombines TRBV7-2 with TRBJ2-5; 7 bases fit TRBD2. The CDR3 covers 13 residues. CDR1 and CDR2 from the germline V gene are SGHTA and FQGNSA. After removal of 6 bases from V and 8 bases from J, the junction contained 9 bases not matched to a gene. The CDR3 sequence is CASRAAGSLTQYF. For the CDR3, the DNA is TGTGCCAGCAGGGCAGCGGGGAGCCTAACCCAGTACTTC.

The rearrangement joins TRBV5-5 to TRBJ1-4; 8 bases are a match to TRBD1. From germline, CDR1 is SGHKS and CDR2 YYEKEE (reference sequence). J lost 3 bases, V lost 3 bases, and 4 bases had no gene match. The CDR3 spans 15 residues. The CDR3, as DNA: TGTGCCAGCAGCTCGCAGGGGGCGGCTAATGAAAAACTGTTTTTT. Protein sequence: CASSSQGAANEKLFF. Supplemented by reference TRBV5-5 and TRBJ1-4, the full variable domain reads DAGVTQSPTHLIKTRGQQVTLRCSPISGHKSVSWYQQVLGQGPQFIFQYYEKEERGRGNFPDRFSARQFPNYSSELNVNALLLGDSALYLCASSSQGAANEKLFFGSGTQLSVL.